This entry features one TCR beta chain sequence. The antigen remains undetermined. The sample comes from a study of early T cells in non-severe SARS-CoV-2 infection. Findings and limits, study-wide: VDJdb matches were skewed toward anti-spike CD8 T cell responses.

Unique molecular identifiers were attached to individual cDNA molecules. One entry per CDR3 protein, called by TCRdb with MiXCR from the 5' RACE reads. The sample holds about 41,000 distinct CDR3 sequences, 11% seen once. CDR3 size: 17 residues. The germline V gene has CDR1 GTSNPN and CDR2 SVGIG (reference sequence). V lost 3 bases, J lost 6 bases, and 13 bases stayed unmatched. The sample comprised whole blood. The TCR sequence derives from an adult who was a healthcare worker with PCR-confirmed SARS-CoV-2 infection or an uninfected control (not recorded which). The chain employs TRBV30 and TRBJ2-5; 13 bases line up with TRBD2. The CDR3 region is CAWRLAGGPSLEKTQYF. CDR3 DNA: TGTGCCTGGAGACTAGCGGGGGGGCCGAGTTTAGAAAAGACCCAGTACTTC.